This T cell receptor (beta chain) was retrieved from a study of cytomegalovirus exposure and HLA in healthy donors. This clone was recorded once. This CDR3 spans 14 amino acids. In germline, CDR1 is MNHEY, CDR2 SMNVEV (reference sequence). The ends lost 6 bases at V and 13 bases at J; junction bases unmatched: 17. 60 Vbeta and 13 Jbeta primers were used in PCR. TCRdb keeps only in-frame clones here, not all; method: immunoSEQ multiplex PCR. The sample holds 77,000 or so clones, approximately 71% seen once. Sequenced sample: PBMCs. This rearrangement joins TRBV27 to TRBJ2-5, with 7 positions matching TRBD1. This TCR came from a woman aged 40 to 50 in good health and CMV-seronegative. The CDR3 nucleotides read TGTGCCAGCAGCCCCTACCGGGACAGCCCGATTTGGTACTTC. It yields the protein CASSPYRDSPIWYF.